This T cell receptor beta chain was sequenced during a study of T cells expressing NK-cell markers. The wider study: It was from sorted CD3+CD56+NKG2C+, CD3+CD56+NKG2C- and CD3+CD56-NKG2C+ T cells that TCR beta repertoires came. One of the eight sequenced donors was seronegative, whereas the other seven were HCMV-seropositive.

TCR beta cDNA was made by 5'RACE template switching with UMIs. TCRdb re-called the 5' RACE reads; one entry per CDR3 protein, DNA not given. Recorded for this sample: roughly 150,000 distinct CDR3 sequences. Germline CDR1 and CDR2: MGHRA and YSYEKL. The CDR3 has 15 residues. The sample consisted of blood T cells: a sorted CD56 or NKG2C T cell subset, CD4+ or CD8+ T cells, or bulk PBMC T cells (not recorded which). V gene TRBV4-1 combines with J gene TRBJ1-2; TCRdb lists TRBD1, though no DNA is available to test this call. This clonotype originated in a man aged 18 to 69 in good health. CDR3 amino acids: CASSQAQVPGYGYTF.